Following are 9 T cell receptor beta chains from one sample sequenced in a study of CXCR3-negative and CXCR3-positive naive CD8 T cells. Antigens for these TCRs are unknown. Findings and limits, study-wide: In CXCR3-positive naive cells, the TRB CDR3s were more hydrophobic than in CXCR3-negative naive cells.

All TRB cDNA libraries came from 5' RACE performed with UMI labels. TCRdb reprocessed the 5' RACE reads, with one entry per CDR3 protein and no DNA. This listing includes over 150,000 distinct CDR3 sequences. Sequencing was carried out using naive CXCR3+ CD8+ T cells from blood. The sample's subset: CD45RO-CCR7+CD27+CD95- naive CD8+ T cells expressing CXCR3 (TNR3+). The receptors derive from a human donor in good health. Some clones in this sample may be carry-over from other donors' samples.

The rearrangement links TRBV29-1 to TRBJ1-1; TCRdb selects TRBD1, and the lack of DNA leaves this call unchecked. CDR1 and CDR2 from the germline V gene are SQVTM and ANQGSEA. This CDR3 spans 14 amino acids. The CDR3: CSVYPPRGDTEAFF.

The chain combines TRBV7-6 with TRBJ1-4; TCRdb selects TRBD1, and the lack of DNA leaves this call unchecked. The CDR3 totals 15 residues. Germline V gene sequence: CDR1 SGHVS, CDR2 FNYEAQ. The CDR3 loop is CASSPRDREHEKLFF.

The chain has TRBV7-9 and TRBJ2-7; TCRdb reports TRBD1, a call that lacks DNA to check it against. This CDR3 is built from 15 residues. CDR1 is SEHNR and CDR2 is FQNEAQ in the germline V gene (reference sequence). CDR3 protein: CASSPDPGTSYEQYF.

The V call is TRBV2, the J call TRBJ2-7; as DNA is missing, the TRBD1 call by TCRdb cannot be tested. CDR1 and CDR2 (germline): SNHLY, FYNNEI. This CDR3 spans 14 amino acids. CDR3: CASSTGTGRYEQYF.

The rearrangement joins TRBV30 to TRBJ2-1; with no DNA, the TCRdb D assignment of TRBD1 cannot be verified. This CDR3 is built from 13 residues. Per germline, CDR1 GTSNPN and CDR2 SVGIG (reference sequence). CDR3 protein: CALRGPIYNEQFF.

The gene calls are TRBV29-1 and TRBJ2-7; TCRdb returns TRBD2, unconfirmable since there is no DNA. This CDR3 contains 14 residues. Germline loops: CDR1 SQVTM, CDR2 ANQGSEA. The CDR3 is CSVEETGREWEQYF.

This chain connects TRBV20-1 to TRBJ2-7; TCRdb's D call of TRBD2 is untestable without DNA. Per the germline V gene, CDR1 is DFQATT and CDR2 is SNEGSKA (reference sequence). This CDR3 contains 15 residues. The CDR3 region is CSARELAGGTYEQYF.

The rearrangement uses TRBV19 and TRBJ2-1; TCRdb proposes TRBD1, but this gene call is untestable without DNA. The germline CDR1 and CDR2 sequences are LNHDA and SQIVND (reference sequence). CDR3 length: 14 residues. The CDR3 here is CATGDGGLYNEQFF.

This chain joins TRBV14 and TRBJ2-7; lacking DNA, the TRBD2 call made by TCRdb goes unchecked. From germline, CDR1 is SGHDN and CDR2 FVKESK. CDR3 length equals 15 residues. The CDR3 protein is CASSRPPGLLYEQYF.